This T cell receptor beta chain was sequenced in a study of blood T cell repertoires in COVID-19. The overall study: The origin of the acute and convalescent COVID-19 samples was the United States, Italy and Spain. From T cells, B-cell-depleted T cells, or PBMCs came the material, which was cDNA or gDNA.

CDR3 length: 15 amino acids. Germline-derived CDR1 and CDR2 are SGHTA and FQGNSA. V gave up 3 bases and J gave up 8 bases; unmatched junction bases: 11. Authors' processing steps: Amplified reference gene primers provided the basis for estimating nucleated cell counts. TCRdb keeps only in-frame clones here, not all; method: immunoSEQ multiplex PCR. D and trimming were read from the DNA, whereas the V and J calls and clone size are those reported in that table. The sample has 220,000 or so clones, 84% seen once. Sequencing used peripheral blood. The sequence derives from a woman in her fifties or sixties who had recovered from COVID-19. The rearrangement uses TRBV7-2 and TRBJ1-2, with TRBD1 identical over 8 bases. The CDR3 sequence: CASSFMGQDARGYTF. CDR3 bases: TGTGCCAGCAGCTTCATGGGACAGGATGCGAGGGGCTACACCTTC. The whole variable domain, filled in from reference TRBV7-2 and TRBJ1-2, reads GAGVSQSPSNKVTEKGKDVELRCDPISGHTALYWYRQSLGQGLEFLIYFQGNSAPDKSGLPSDRFSAERTGGSVSTLTIQRTQQEDSAVYLCASSFMGQDARGYTFGSGTRLTVV.